The rows below give T cell receptor beta chains drawn from one sample of a study of molecular identifiers for immune sequencing clone quantification. TCRdb used MiXCR to reprocess the PCR reads, holding one entry per CDR3 protein. The repertoire includes around 460,000 distinct CDR3 sequences, less than 30% of them detected once, and 0.76% sits in the top ten. What was sequenced was naive CD8+ T cells from blood, with Jurkat cell RNA spiked in. These receptors all stem from a human donor in good health. Some libraries in this study had Jurkat cell RNA spiked in. CDR3s include the opening cysteine and the closing phenylalanine or tryptophan. D genes are given only for firm matches. Where a row states a size, it is once, few, many or the class of an expanded clone; other rows omit it.

J gene: TRBJ2-2
clone size: few
D gene: -
V gene: TRBV20-1
CDR3 DNA: TGCAGTGCTAGAGATCTTCTTAGCGGAATAAACACCGGGGAGCTGTTTTTT
CDR3 protein: CSARDLLSGINTGELFF

J gene: TRBJ2-7
clone size: -
D gene: -
V gene: TRBV19
CDR3 DNA: TGTGCCAGTAGTATAGCGGGCAGGGGCTACGAGCAGTACTTC
CDR3 protein: CASSIAGRGYEQYF

J gene: TRBJ2-7
clone size: few
D gene: -
V gene: TRBV27
CDR3 DNA: TGTGCCAGCAGTTTCTCTGCTACCTACGAGCAGTACTTC
CDR3 protein: CASSFSATYEQYF

J gene: TRBJ2-3
clone size: few
D gene: TRBD2
V gene: TRBV5-1
CDR3 DNA: TGCGCCAGCAGCTTGGTTAGCGGGGGAAGCACAGATACGCAGTATTTT
CDR3 protein: CASSLVSGGSTDTQYF

J gene: TRBJ1-1
clone size: -
D gene: -
V gene: TRBV19
CDR3 DNA: TGTGCCAGTAGTATAGTACCGGGGACCCCTGAAGCTTTCTTT
CDR3 protein: CASSIVPGTPEAFF

J gene: TRBJ1-1
clone size: few
D gene: TRBD1
V gene: TRBV18
CDR3 DNA: TGTGCCAGCTCACCGCTTGGACAGGGGGCTCCAAACTTCCCCACTGAAGCTTTCTTT
CDR3 protein: CASSPLGQGAPNFPTEAFF

J gene: TRBJ2-3
clone size: many
D gene: TRBD1
V gene: TRBV20-1
CDR3 DNA: TGCAGTGCTAGAGATTCTGGACAGGGTCACGATACGCAGTATTTT
CDR3 protein: CSARDSGQGHDTQYF

J gene: TRBJ2-4
clone size: -
D gene: -
V gene: TRBV20-1
CDR3 DNA: TGCAGTGCTAGAGACCCGGACCTAGGCCTAGTAGGCATTCAGTACTTC
CDR3 protein: CSARDPDLGLVGIQYF

J gene: TRBJ1-3
clone size: -
D gene: -
V gene: TRBV13
CDR3 DNA: TGTGCCAGCAGCGCGCTCGGTTTTTCTGGAAACACCATATATTTT
CDR3 protein: CASSALGFSGNTIYF

J gene: TRBJ2-7
clone size: few
D gene: TRBD1
V gene: TRBV2
CDR3 DNA: TGTGCCAGCAGTGAAGTTGGGACAGGGAGCGAGCAGTACTTC
CDR3 protein: CASSEVGTGSEQYF

J gene: TRBJ2-3
clone size: few
D gene: -
V gene: TRBV12-3/TRBV12-4
CDR3 DNA: TGTGCCAGCAGTTTATACCTCTTCCAAGGGGGCACAGATACGCAGTATTTT
CDR3 protein: CASSLYLFQGGTDTQYF

J gene: TRBJ2-7
clone size: -
D gene: TRBD2
V gene: TRBV27
CDR3 DNA: TGTGCCAGCAGTTACGGGACTAGCGGGGAGGAGCAGTACTTC
CDR3 protein: CASSYGTSGEEQYF

J gene: TRBJ2-3
clone size: few
D gene: -
V gene: TRBV2
CDR3 DNA: TGTGCCAGCACCGAAGGGGTAGATACGCAGTATTTT
CDR3 protein: CASTEGVDTQYF

J gene: TRBJ1-4
clone size: -
D gene: TRBD1
V gene: TRBV4-3
CDR3 DNA: TGCGCCAGCAGCCAAGAATCAGGGGGGTGGGAAAAACTGTTTTTT
CDR3 protein: CASSQESGGWEKLFF

J gene: TRBJ2-7
clone size: once
D gene: TRBD2
V gene: TRBV7-9
CDR3 DNA: TGTGCCAGCGGTCGACTAGCGGGAGACTACGAGCAGTACTTC
CDR3 protein: CASGRLAGDYEQYF

J gene: TRBJ2-1
clone size: few
D gene: -
V gene: TRBV18
CDR3 DNA: TGTGCCAGCTCACCAGGTTTTATCCGCAAGGTCTACAATGAGCAGTTCTTC
CDR3 protein: CASSPGFIRKVYNEQFF

J gene: TRBJ2-5
clone size: few
D gene: TRBD2
V gene: TRBV7-2
CDR3 DNA: TGTGCCAGCAGCTTAGCCGACCTAGCGGGAGGTCGCAGAGAGACCCAGTACTTC
CDR3 protein: CASSLADLAGGRRETQYF

J gene: TRBJ2-7
clone size: few
D gene: -
V gene: TRBV29-1
CDR3 DNA: TGCAGCGTTGTAGGGGGCAAAACGGGAGACCGAGGCGAGCAGTACTTC
CDR3 protein: CSVVGGKTGDRGEQYF

J gene: TRBJ2-7
clone size: -
D gene: -
V gene: TRBV27
CDR3 DNA: TGTGCCAGCAGTTTAGCACCACAGGGAGTCGAGCAGTACTTC
CDR3 protein: CASSLAPQGVEQYF

J gene: TRBJ2-7
clone size: few
D gene: -
V gene: TRBV20-1
CDR3 DNA: TGCAGTGCTAGTGCGGGGAACTCCTACGAGCAGTACTTC
CDR3 protein: CSASAGNSYEQYF

J gene: TRBJ2-1
clone size: -
D gene: TRBD2
V gene: TRBV27
CDR3 DNA: TGTGCCAGCAGTCTAAAACTGGGACTAGCGGGAGGGAGTGAGCAGTTCTTC
CDR3 protein: CASSLKLGLAGGSEQFF

J gene: TRBJ2-5
clone size: few
D gene: TRBD2
V gene: TRBV5-1
CDR3 DNA: TGCGCCAGCAGCTTGGTTCCTAGCGGGAGGCAAGAGACCCAGTACTTC
CDR3 protein: CASSLVPSGRQETQYF

J gene: TRBJ2-7
clone size: -
D gene: -
V gene: TRBV20-1
CDR3 DNA: TGCAGTGCTAGAGCCGTGGCCGGGACCTCCTACGAGCAGTACTTC
CDR3 protein: CSARAVAGTSYEQYF